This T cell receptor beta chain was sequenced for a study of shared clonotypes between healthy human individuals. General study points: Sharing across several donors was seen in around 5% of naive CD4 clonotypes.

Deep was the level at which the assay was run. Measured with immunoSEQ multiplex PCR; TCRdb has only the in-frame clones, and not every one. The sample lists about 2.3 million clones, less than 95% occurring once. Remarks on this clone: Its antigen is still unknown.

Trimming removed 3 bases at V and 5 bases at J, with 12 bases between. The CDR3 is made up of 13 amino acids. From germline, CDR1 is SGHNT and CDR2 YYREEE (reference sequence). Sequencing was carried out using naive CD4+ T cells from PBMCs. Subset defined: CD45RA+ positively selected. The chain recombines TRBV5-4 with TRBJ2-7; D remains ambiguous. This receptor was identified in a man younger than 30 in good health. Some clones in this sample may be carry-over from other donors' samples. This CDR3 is CASSSVVEHEQYF. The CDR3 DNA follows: TGTGCCAGCAGCTCCGTGGTGGAGCACGAGCAGTACTTC.